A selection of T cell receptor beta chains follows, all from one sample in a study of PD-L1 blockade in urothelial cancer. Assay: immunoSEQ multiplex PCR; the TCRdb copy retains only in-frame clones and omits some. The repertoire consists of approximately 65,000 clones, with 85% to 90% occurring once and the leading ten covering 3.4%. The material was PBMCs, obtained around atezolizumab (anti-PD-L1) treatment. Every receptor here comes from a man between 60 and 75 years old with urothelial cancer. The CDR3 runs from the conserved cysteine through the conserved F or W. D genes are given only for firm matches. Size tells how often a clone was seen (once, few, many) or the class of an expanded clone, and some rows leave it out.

DNA: TGTGCCAGCAGCTCCCGGGATGAGCAGTTCTTC; CDR3: CASSSRDEQFF; size: .; V: TRBV6-6; D: .; J: TRBJ2-1
DNA: TGTGCCAGCTCACCGGGGTCCGGGAGCTATGGCTACACCTTC; CDR3: CASSPGSGSYGYTF; size: few; V: TRBV18; D: .; J: TRBJ1-2
DNA: TGTGCCAGCAGCTCTCGGGGTCGCAATGAGCAGTTCTTC; CDR3: CASSSRGRNEQFF; size: .; V: TRBV5-4; D: .; J: TRBJ2-1
DNA: TGCGCCAGCAGCCCGGGCGGGCAGATGAACACTGAAGCTTTCTTT; CDR3: CASSPGGQMNTEAFF; size: .; V: TRBV5-1; D: .; J: TRBJ1-1
DNA: TGTGCCAGTAGTGCAGGGACTAGCGGGAGGCATGAGCAGTTCTTC; CDR3: CASSAGTSGRHEQFF; size: .; V: TRBV19; D: TRBD2; J: TRBJ2-1
DNA: TGTGCCAGCAGCTCAAGCGGGGGGGCCTCCTACGAGCAGTACTTC; CDR3: CASSSSGGASYEQYF; size: .; V: TRBV7-2; D: TRBD2; J: TRBJ2-7
DNA: TGTGCCAGCAGCTTGGAGCGGGGTACTGAAGCTTTCTTT; CDR3: CASSLERGTEAFF; size: .; V: TRBV5-8; D: .; J: TRBJ1-1
DNA: TGTGCCAGCAGTTACCCCTCCGGGACAAGTCCGTCACCCCTCCACTTT; CDR3: CASSYPSGTSPSPLHF; size: .; V: TRBV6-5; D: .; J: TRBJ1-6
DNA: TGTGCCAGCAGCCGCACCTCTAGCGGGACAAGATACAATGAGCAGTTCTTC; CDR3: CASSRTSSGTRYNEQFF; size: .; V: TRBV5-4; D: TRBD2; J: TRBJ2-1
DNA: TGTGCTAGTGCCCTGACAGGGTCGGCTGAAAAACTGTTTTTT; CDR3: CASALTGSAEKLFF; size: few; V: TRBV12-5; D: TRBD1; J: TRBJ1-4
DNA: TGTGCCAGCAGCCGGCGGCTACGGTCCGACGGCTACACCTTC; CDR3: CASSRRLRSDGYTF; size: .; V: TRBV5-6; D: .; J: TRBJ1-2